This passage covers 23 T cell receptor beta chains from one sample sequenced in a study of neurological immune-mediated disorders. Documented time point: longitudinal time-point 3. TCRdb itself ran the 5' RACE reads through MiXCR, one entry per CDR3 protein. In the table there are tens of thousands of distinct CDR3 sequences, approximately 13% of which are singletons. The sequencing sample was made of PBMCs. The receptor source for this set is a man younger than 40 in good health.

This clonotype has ten or more counts. The chain couples TRBV5-1 to TRBJ1-5; the match to TRBD1 covers 11 bases. J was trimmed by 9 bases and V by 0 bases; bases with no gene match: 2. Per the germline V gene, CDR1 is SGHRS and CDR2 is YFSETQ. The CDR3 has 14 residues. CDR3 DNA sequence: TGCGCCAGCAGCTTGGGGACAGGGGGCTGGCCCCAGCATTTT. This encodes CASSLGTGGWPQHF.

This clonotype has more than one count but fewer than ten. The chain carries TRBV2 and TRBJ2-1; D gene uncertain. The germline V gene has CDR1 SNHLY and CDR2 FYNNEI. The CDR3 runs 11 residues. V was trimmed by 5 bases and J by 9 bases, leaving 8 bases between them. The CDR3, as DNA: TGTGCCAGCAGTCGGCTAGTTGAGCAGTTCTTC. Translating gives CASSRLVEQFF.

The gene calls are TRBV10-3 and TRBJ2-7; the D call may be TRBD1 or TRBD2 (5 bases each). Trimming pared 6 bases from V and 0 bases from J, leaving 12 bases between. The CDR3 is made up of 14 amino acids. The germline V gene encodes CDR1 ENHRY and CDR2 SYGVKD. The CDR3 reads CAISDPGSSYEQYF. In DNA form, the CDR3 reads TGTGCCATCAGCGACCCAGGGAGCTCCTACGAGCAGTACTTC.

This clonotype came up many times. The V and J genes are TRBV12-3 or TRBV12-4 and TRBJ2-2, with 10 positions matching TRBD1. Germline trimming cut 3 bases from V and 5 bases from J; bases unmatched to any gene: 6. The CDR3 extends over 16 amino acids. The DNA for the CDR3 is TGTGCCAGCAGTTTTTCCTGGACAGGGGGTACCGGGGAGCTGTTTTTT. Translating it yields CASSFSWTGGTGELFF.

This clonotype was observed at least ten times. The rearrangement links TRBV10-3 to TRBJ2-7; D not certain. From germline, CDR1 is ENHRY and CDR2 SYGVKD. V was trimmed by 0 bases and J by 2 bases, leaving 14 bases between them. This CDR3 has 16 amino acids. CDR3 DNA: TGTGCCATCAGTGAGTCGGACGCCAGGATGGCCTACGAGCAGTACTTC. It translates to CAISESDARMAYEQYF.

This clonotype was observed a few times. This rearrangement joins TRBV6-6 to TRBJ1-5, with D tentatively TRBD1 (5 bases). Germline CDR1 and CDR2: MNHNY and SVGAGI (reference sequence). This CDR3 comprises 17 residues. Between the trimmed V and J ends, which lost 7 bases and 1 base, there was a span of 20 bases. CDR3 sequence: CASTTEVIGTSNQPQHF. The CDR3 bases are TGTGCCAGCACAACGGAAGTAATAGGGACCAGCAATCAGCCCCAGCATTTT.

In its sample, this clonotype was seen many times. The V and J genes are TRBV5-1 and TRBJ1-5; D might be TRBD1 (6 bases). V was clipped by 2 bases and J by 3 bases, with 12 bases between them. Germline V gene lookup returns CDR1 SGHRS and CDR2 YFSETQ. The CDR3 is 15 residues long. CDR3 region: CASSLQGEDNQPQHF. The CDR3 DNA follows: TGCGCCAGCAGCTTACAGGGAGAGGACAATCAGCCCCAGCATTTT.

This clonotype has a count of ten or more. This rearrangement joins TRBV7-2 to TRBJ1-6; 7 positions match TRBD1. This CDR3 region has 13 residues. Germline V CDR1 and CDR2: SGHTA, FQGNSA. The V segment lost 5 bases and the J segment 10 bases; nucleotides outside the gene matches: 5. As DNA, the CDR3 is TGTGCCAGCAGCCGGGACAGAGTCTCACCCCTCCACTTT. Residues: CASSRDRVSPLHF.

With respect to this clonotype: A junction end diverges from the germline sequence, so it may reflect a read error. The chain uses TRBV5-1 and TRBJ2-5, with a possible D match to TRBD1 (6 bases). Germline V CDR1 and CDR2: SGHRS, YFSETQ. The CDR3 is made up of 15 amino acids. DNA of the CDR3: TGTGCCAGCAGCTCCCAGGGACATGGGGCGGAGACCCAGTACTTC. This encodes CASSSQGHGAETQYF.

This clonotype was seen many times. This chain uses TRBV21-1 with TRBJ2-3; the table's D call of TRBD1 was not tested on the DNA. TRBV21-1 is labeled a pseudogene. The CDR3 length is 19 residues. The CDR3: CASSKEGRFCPYNTDTQYF. DNA for the CDR3: TGTGCCAGCAGCAAGGAGGGAAGGTTTTGTCCCTACAACACAGATACGCAGTATTTT.

This clonotype was seen ten or more times. V and J are TRBV30 and TRBJ1-2; 8 positions match TRBD1. The trim removed 2 bases at V and 10 bases at J, leaving 12 bases unmatched. Germline values: CDR1 GTSNPN, CDR2 SVGIG (reference sequence). The CDR3 has 14 amino acids. CDR3 nucleotides: TGTGCCTGGAGTCCAGGACAGGGACTCCATGACTACACCTTC. Its protein is CAWSPGQGLHDYTF.

This clonotype occurred many times. This rearrangement joins TRBV6-2 or TRBV6-3 to TRBJ2-5; 11 positions agree with TRBD2. Germline loops: CDR1 MNHEY, CDR2 SVGEGT. Trimming cost V 0 bases and J 2 bases; bases outside gene matches: 2. The CDR3 runs 16 residues. CDR3: CASSYSGTSGQETQYF. In nucleotides, the CDR3 is TGTGCCAGCAGTTACTCCGGGACTAGCGGTCAAGAGACCCAGTACTTC.

This clonotype was seen at least ten times. The CDR3 loop reads CSVERGYEQFF. CDR3 in DNA: TGCAGCGTTGAAAGGGGCTATGAGCAGTTCTTC. The chain carries TRBV29-1 and TRBJ2-1; weak D call: TRBD1 (5 bases). The CDR3 is 11 residues long. CDR1 and CDR2 from the germline V gene are SQVTM and ANQGSEA. Deletions cut 2 bases from V and 8 bases from J, with 7 bases between.

This clonotype was detected a few times. At one of its ends the junction is not consistent with the germline gene, which may arise from a read error. The chain has TRBV11-2 and TRBJ2-2, with TRBD2 identical over 9 bases. This CDR3 is built from 15 residues. The V gene's germline CDR1 is SGHAT and CDR2 FQNNGV. The CDR3 reads CASSLAAGGTGELFF. The CDR3 bases are TGTGCCAGCAGCTTAGCCGCGGGAGGGACCGGAGAGCTGTTTTTT.

This sequence joins TRBV5-1 and TRBJ1-1; 11 bases agree with TRBD1. This CDR3 spans 13 amino acids. Germline CDR1 and CDR2: SGHRS and YFSETQ. Losses at the gene ends were 7 bases for V and 1 base for J; bases not matched to a gene: 0. The CDR3 protein is CASGQGANTEAFF. Written as DNA, the CDR3 is TGCGCCAGCGGACAGGGGGCGAACACTGAAGCTTTCTTT.

This clonotype was seen ten or more times. The J gene is TRBJ2-5, the V gene TRBV29-1; D is unclear. CDR3 length: 11 amino acids. The V gene's germline CDR1 is SQVTM and CDR2 ANQGSEA. V lost 0 bases, J lost 6 bases, and 5 bases lay in between. The CDR3 protein is CSVEDMKTQYF. The CDR3 bases are TGCAGCGTTGAAGATATGAAGACCCAGTACTTC.

This clonotype was seen many times. J is TRBJ1-3 and V is TRBV20-1; tentatively, D is TRBD1 (5 bases). The CDR3 spans 14 residues. V shed 7 bases and J shed 2 bases, with 15 bases lying between them. CDR1 is DFQATT and CDR2 is SNEGSKA in the germline V gene (reference sequence). The CDR3 region is CSVPGAITGNTIYF. The CDR3 coding sequence is TGCAGTGTCCCCGGGGCGATAACTGGAAACACCATATATTTT.

CDR3 bases: TGCGCCAGCAGCTTGGTAGCGGGACTAGCAAAGCAATACAATGAGCAGTTCTTC. Translation: CASSLVAGLAKQYNEQFF. The chain has TRBV5-1 and TRBJ2-1; TRBD2 matches at 9 bases. Germline V CDR1 and CDR2: SGHRS, YFSETQ. CDR3 size: 18 residues. V gave up 0 bases and J gave up 4 bases; unmatched junction bases: 11.

This clonotype was counted at least ten times. The CDR3 coding sequence is TGCAGTGCGAGACAGGGGGATACGCAGTATTTT. This gives the protein CSARQGDTQYF. The chain has TRBV20-1 and TRBJ2-3; 8 nucleotides line up with TRBD1. In germline, CDR1 is DFQATT, CDR2 SNEGSKA (reference sequence). CDR3 length: 11 amino acids. With V trimmed by 6 bases and J by 6 bases, 2 bases remained unmatched.

At least ten counts were recorded for this clonotype. V usage is TRBV6-5 and J usage is TRBJ1-2, with D possibly TRBD1 on 6 matching bases. Germline V gene data show CDR1 as MNHEY and CDR2 as SVGAGI. This CDR3 contains 13 residues. V lost 7 bases and J lost 7, with 16 bases in between. For the CDR3, the DNA is TGTGCCAGCACCTCTCGGGGGGCAGGTGGCTACACCTTC. The encoded protein is CASTSRGAGGYTF.

There are many counts of this clonotype. The J gene is TRBJ2-3, the V gene TRBV5-1; 10 positions match TRBD2. CDR1 SGHRS and CDR2 YFSETQ come from the germline V gene. This CDR3 has 17 amino acids. With V trimmed by 1 base and J by 5 bases, 10 bases remained unmatched. In DNA, the CDR3 is TGCGCCAGCAGCTTGTGGGATAGCGGGAGGCCCCAAGATACGCAGTATTTT. Its protein is CASSLWDSGRPQDTQYF.

A word on this clonotype: This sequence may be a read error, since a much larger clone differs from it by one base. The V call is TRBV10-2, the J call TRBJ2-3; 9 nucleotides align to TRBD1. CDR3 length: 14 residues. Per germline, CDR1 WSHSY and CDR2 SAAADI. V gave up 8 bases and J gave up 7 bases; unmatched junction bases: 10. CDR3 bases: TGCGCCAGCCGTGGGGACAGGGAGGTGTATACGCAGTATTTT. Translation: CASRGDREVYTQYF.

The chain carries TRBV7-2 and TRBJ1-6, with D perhaps matching TRBD1 (6 bases). The germline V and J ends were trimmed by 1 base and 6 bases, with 16 bases remaining between them. This CDR3 is built from 17 residues. The germline V gene has CDR1 SGHTA and CDR2 FQGNSA. CDR3 coding DNA: TGTGCCAGCAGCTTAGATCGGGGGGCAACGTCTAATTCACCCCTCCACTTT. Protein: CASSLDRGATSNSPLHF.